This T cell receptor (beta chain) appears in the sequencing data of a study of molecular identifiers for immune sequencing clone quantification (dated by TCRdb to 2017 to 2018). Concerning the study at large: For a replicate experiment, RNA from around 20,000 or 99,000 naive CD8 T cells was divided into five aliquots, of which four were sequenced. This methods study used CD8 T cells to benchmark TCR RNA copy counting and molecular-identifier clustering-based TCR repertoire sequencing (MIDCIRS). Broader findings and caveats from the paper: The sizes of highly expanded clones could end up underestimated when identical TCR molecules share a barcode. In CMV-specific effector cells, over 97% of molecules were held by clones above 20 RNA copies, whereas under 1% of molecules were held by such clones in naive cells. When barcode sub-clustering was not used, chimeric consensus sequences inflated TCR diversity, with chimeras reaching as high as 47%. Modeling indicated about three TCR RNA copies recovered per cell, compared with 9.5 to 10 by digital PCR, which implies a capture efficiency of 25% to 35%. Even against a background of 850,000 to 1,000,000 naive CD8 T cells, spiked-in Jurkat TCR RNA amounting to a single cell's worth was reported to be detectable. The naive libraries included spiked-in Jurkat TCR RNA (approximately 11 copies' worth), and this RNA is not part of the donor repertoire.

This clonotype was recorded at least ten times. The clone's antigen remains unknown. Base qualities were left out, and no much larger clone turns up one base away. The CDR3 numbers 15 residues from cysteine through phenylalanine. The sequence is cut down to CDR3 DNA, 45 bases in frame from base 1. From the germline V gene, CDR1 is SGHRS and CDR2 is YFSETQ. The V end gives up 0 bases and the J end 6 bases, leaving 7 bases in the junction not matched to a gene. Libraries came from PCR. For sequencing, an Illumina HiSeq 4000 was employed. Bulk TCR libraries were made following a previously described method, with the TCR primers given in Table S5. Total RNA was purified with the Qiagen AllPrep DNA/RNA kit. Reads from multiple sequencing runs of the same library were pooled before analysis. In the authors' own workflow: Reads were retained only if an exact TCR constant sequence was present, and the retained reads were trimmed to 150 nt and grouped according to their 12-nt molecular barcodes. Reads in each barcode group were sub-clustered using a 15% Levenshtein threshold, and a quality-weighted consensus sequence was built for each RNA molecule. Non-functional sequences were excluded, and lower-count sequences lying one edit away from another sequence were also excluded. On the basis of fitting two negative binomial distributions, barcode sub-clusters with fewer than 20% of the maximum read count were discarded. TCRdb itself trimmed the public reads at Q25 with fastp, ran MiXCR and retained productive beta chains. A single entry per CDR3 protein holds the most common genes and DNA from its merged rows. The V and J calls, along with clone size, are taken from TCRdb and not from the paper's own processing. The sample table contains over 600,000 distinct CDR3 sequences; only one count was recorded for 15% to 20% of them. The ten largest clones add up to around 0.86% of the sample.

Libraries of naive CD8 T cells were built from anywhere between roughly 20,000 and 1,100,000 sorted cells, with 10%, 30% or 50% of the purified RNA used. Naive CD8 T cells, defined as CD8+CD4-CCR7+CD45RA+, were FACS-sorted into RLT Plus buffer on a BD FACSAria II. Detection sensitivity was tested by spiking Jurkat RNA equal to about 10 TCR copies' worth into samples containing roughly 19,000-1,100,000 naive CD8 T cells. CD8 T cells were enriched with RosetteSep CD8+ T Cell Enrichment Cocktail and Ficoll-Paque, followed by ACK red cell lysis. The V and J genes are TRBV5-1 and TRBJ2-3; 7 central nucleotides agree with TRBD1. The clonotype comes from a human donor in good health. Some libraries in this study had Jurkat cell RNA spiked in. Source material: naive CD8+ T cells from blood, with Jurkat cell RNA spiked in. The meaning of the sample's cell subset or site label: FACS-sorted CD8+CD4-CCR7+CD45RA+ naive T cells. The encoded CDR3 is CASSLGQGFSDTQYF. The DNA reads as follows: TGCGCCAGCAGCTTGGGACAGGGTTTTTCGGATACGCAGTATTTT. The reference TRBV5-1 and TRBJ2-3 proteins fill in what lies around the CDR3, so the full variable domain reads KAGVTQTPRYLIKTRGQQVTLSCSPISGHRSVSWYQQTPGQGLQFLFEYFSETQRNKGNFPGRFSGRQFSNSRSEMNVSTLELGDSALYLCASSLGQGFSDTQYFGPGTRLTVL.